This T cell receptor beta chain was sequenced in a study of T cells in Graves' hyperthyroidism and ophthalmopathy. Using RNA transcripts as the source, TCR beta CDR3 regions were amplified. In the first-round RT-PCR of the TCR CDR3, the HTBI primer set was used. TCRdb re-analysed the multiplex PCR reads in MiXCR, keeping a single row per CDR3 protein. Here the sample spans about 600,000 distinct CDR3 sequences, 12% to 15% being singletons. The CDR3 runs to 18 residues. With 1 base removed from V and 1 base from J, the gap between germline ends came to 14 bases. Germline V CDR1 and CDR2: SGHTA, FQGTGA.

The specimen sequenced was blood. The sequence was obtained from a woman between 18 and 29 years old with Graves' ophthalmopathy. V is TRBV7-3 and J is TRBJ2-6; D is perhaps TRBD1 (6 bases). The CDR3 here is CASSLKPGQPSGANVLTF. CDR3 DNA sequence: TGTGCCAGCAGCTTAAAACCCGGACAGCCATCTGGGGCCAACGTCCTGACTTTC. The full variable domain, its missing parts supplied by reference TRBV7-3 and TRBJ2-6, is GAGVSQTPSNKVTEKGKYVELRCDPISGHTALYWYRQSLGQGPEFLIYFQGTGAADDSGLPNDRFFAVRPEGSVSTLKIQRTERGDSAVYLCASSLKPGQPSGANVLTFGAGSRLTVL.